This TCR beta chain is from a study of T cells in Graves' hyperthyroidism and ophthalmopathy. CDR1 MDHEN and CDR2 SYDVKM come from the germline V gene. The CDR3 covers 12 residues. Trimming stripped 7 bases from V and 8 bases from J, with 11 bases between. Ophthalmopathy patients had moderate-to-severe active disease, CAS ≥3, NOSPECS ≥4, and disease duration under 3 months. Patients having uncontrolled infection, another autoimmune disease, pregnancy or lactation were not included. Comment on this clonotype: Its specificity is not known. This may be a read error: a much more frequent sequence differs by one nucleotide.

TCR beta CDR3 region amplification was performed from RNA transcripts. With the HTBI primer set, the TCR CDR3 went through a first round of RT-PCR. TCRdb re-called the multiplex PCR reads through MiXCR, storing one row per CDR3 protein. This table has approximately 690,000 distinct CDR3 sequences, roughly 15% appearing once. Overall study results and limits: Most clonotypes that expanded in the thyroid above 0.001 also showed up in blood.

The TCR comes from a woman between 45 and 65 years old with Graves' ophthalmopathy. Sequenced input: blood. The J gene is TRBJ2-2, the V gene TRBV28; D is unclear. DNA for the CDR3: TGTGCCAGCACACCAAATCCGGGGGAGCTGTTTTTT. This sequence encodes CASTPNPGELFF.